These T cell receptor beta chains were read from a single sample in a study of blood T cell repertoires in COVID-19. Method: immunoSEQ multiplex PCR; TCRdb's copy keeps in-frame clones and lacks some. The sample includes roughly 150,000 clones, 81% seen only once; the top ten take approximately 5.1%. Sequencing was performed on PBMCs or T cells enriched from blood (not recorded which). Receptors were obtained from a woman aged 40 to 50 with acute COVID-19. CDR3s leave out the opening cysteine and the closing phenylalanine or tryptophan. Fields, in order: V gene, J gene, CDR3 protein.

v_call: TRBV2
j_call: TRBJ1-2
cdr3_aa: ASSPDRVGNHT

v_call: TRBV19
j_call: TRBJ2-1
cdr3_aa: ASSMGSGTSDYNEQF

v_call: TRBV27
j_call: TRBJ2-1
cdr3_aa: ASSEREGNEQF

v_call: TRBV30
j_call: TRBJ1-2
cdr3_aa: AWSAGFNGYT

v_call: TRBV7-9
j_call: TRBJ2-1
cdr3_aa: ASSLAPGYNEQF

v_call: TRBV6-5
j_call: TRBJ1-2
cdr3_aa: ASSPRGGQAGGYT

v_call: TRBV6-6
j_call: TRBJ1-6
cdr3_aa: ASSDSEGWRGSPLH

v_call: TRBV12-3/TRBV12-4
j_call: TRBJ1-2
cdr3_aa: ASSLRDYGYT

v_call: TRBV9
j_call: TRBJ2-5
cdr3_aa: ASSRGETQY

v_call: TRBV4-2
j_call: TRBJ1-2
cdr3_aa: ASSQDEVTSNYGYT

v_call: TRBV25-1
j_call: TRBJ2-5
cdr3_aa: AYPEGRPRETQY

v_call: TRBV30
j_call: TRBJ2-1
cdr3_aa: AWILAESYNEQF

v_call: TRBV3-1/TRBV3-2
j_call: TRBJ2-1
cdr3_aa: ASSQAAGVFYEQF

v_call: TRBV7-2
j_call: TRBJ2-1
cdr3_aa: ASSLAVSGRVGSYNEQF

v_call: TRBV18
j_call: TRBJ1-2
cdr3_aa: ASSPRDRGYGYT

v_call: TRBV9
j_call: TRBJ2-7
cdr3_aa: ASSYAGPPYEQY

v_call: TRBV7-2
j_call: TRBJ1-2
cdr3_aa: ASSLQPGQGAGGYT

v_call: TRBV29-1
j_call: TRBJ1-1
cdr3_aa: SVVVYTEAF

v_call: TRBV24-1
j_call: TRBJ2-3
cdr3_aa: ATSDISTDTQY

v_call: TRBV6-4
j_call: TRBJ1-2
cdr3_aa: ASSMTGANYGYT

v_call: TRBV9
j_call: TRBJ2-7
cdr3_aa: ASSPRGTGTGLYEQY

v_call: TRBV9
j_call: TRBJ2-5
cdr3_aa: ASSRGGGYQETQY

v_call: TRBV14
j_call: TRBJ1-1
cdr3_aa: ASSHTWAQRENTEAF

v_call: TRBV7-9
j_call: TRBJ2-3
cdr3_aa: ASSFQDTQY

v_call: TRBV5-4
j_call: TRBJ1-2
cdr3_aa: ASSGTGAYGYT

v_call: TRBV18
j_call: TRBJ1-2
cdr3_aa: ASSQLGTGNYGYT

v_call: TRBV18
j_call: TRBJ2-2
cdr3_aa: ASSRSAANTGELF

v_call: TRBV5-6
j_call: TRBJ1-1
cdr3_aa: ASSFQGGTEAF

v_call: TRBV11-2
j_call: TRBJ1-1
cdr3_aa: ASSNKGGLNTEAF

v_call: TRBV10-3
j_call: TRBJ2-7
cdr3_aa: AIRSAGDSYEQY

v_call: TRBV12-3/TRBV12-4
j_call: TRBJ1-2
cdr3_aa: ASSLAPPGVNT

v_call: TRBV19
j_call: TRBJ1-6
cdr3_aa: ASRGTGLPGGPLH

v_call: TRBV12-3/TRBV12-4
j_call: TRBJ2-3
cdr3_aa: ASRGAMDTQY

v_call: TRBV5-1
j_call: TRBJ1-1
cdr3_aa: ASSLSQATEAF

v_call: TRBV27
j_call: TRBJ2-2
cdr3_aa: ASSLSLQGLDTGELF

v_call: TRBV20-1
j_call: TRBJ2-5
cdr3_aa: SARQGKTQY

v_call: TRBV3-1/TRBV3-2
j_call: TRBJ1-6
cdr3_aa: ASKTGTGESPLH

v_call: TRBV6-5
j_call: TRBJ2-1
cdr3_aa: ASSYSFTGGGNEQF

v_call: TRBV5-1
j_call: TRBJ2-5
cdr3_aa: ASTSRGSSETQY

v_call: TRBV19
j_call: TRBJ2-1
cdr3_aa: ASSIYRDEQF

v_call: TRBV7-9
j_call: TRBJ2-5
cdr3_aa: ASSSRVNGETQY

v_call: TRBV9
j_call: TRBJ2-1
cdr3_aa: ASSVVSGRAFGEQF

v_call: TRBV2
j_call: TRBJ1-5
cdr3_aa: ASSSNRGGSNQPQH

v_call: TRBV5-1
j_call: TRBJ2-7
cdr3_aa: ASSSDSWNEQY

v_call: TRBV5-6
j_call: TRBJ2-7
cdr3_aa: ASSSGTGYEQY

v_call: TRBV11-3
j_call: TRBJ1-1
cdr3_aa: ASSLEGGRDTEAF

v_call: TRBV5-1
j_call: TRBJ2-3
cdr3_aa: ASSLALAGVPDTQY

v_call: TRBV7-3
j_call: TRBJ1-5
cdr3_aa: ASSLYRDQPQH

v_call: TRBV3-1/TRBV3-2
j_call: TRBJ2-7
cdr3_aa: ASSLDLGAYEQY

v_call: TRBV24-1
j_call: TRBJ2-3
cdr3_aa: ATSDAEVGRGADTQY

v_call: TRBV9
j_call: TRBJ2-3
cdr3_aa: ASSVTSGYTDTQY

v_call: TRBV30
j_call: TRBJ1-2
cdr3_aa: AWTPISGVYGYT

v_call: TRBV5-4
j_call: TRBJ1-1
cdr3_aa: ASSPGQGSENTEAF

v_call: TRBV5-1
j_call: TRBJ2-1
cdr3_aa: ASSLGDWTRNEQF

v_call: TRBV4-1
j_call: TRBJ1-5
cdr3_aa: ASSQEFPSRGPQH

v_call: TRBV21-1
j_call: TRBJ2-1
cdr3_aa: ASSKRLAGINEQF

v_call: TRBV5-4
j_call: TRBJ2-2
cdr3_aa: ASSLRGGQGGELF

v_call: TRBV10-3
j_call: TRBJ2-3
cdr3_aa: AISSGRAGDTQY

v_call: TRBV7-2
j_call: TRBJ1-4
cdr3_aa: ASRGGEKLF